This record concerns one T cell receptor (beta chain) sequence. This sample was included in a study of T cells in Graves' hyperthyroidism and ophthalmopathy. Patients between 18 and 65 years old had hyperthyroidism, newly diagnosed and lasting under 2 months. On the basis of clinical symptoms, serum thyroxine and TRAb, thyroid ultrasound and orbital computed tomography, diagnoses were made. PBMCs came from roughly 10 ml fresh peripheral blood. Using RNA transcripts as the source, TCR beta CDR3 regions were amplified. The HTBI set primed first-round TCR CDR3 RT-PCR. MiXCR, run by TCRdb on the multiplex PCR reads, gives a single entry per CDR3 protein. Among approximately 32,000 distinct CDR3 sequences listed, less than 50% were seen once. What was sequenced was blood. This clonotype originated in a woman aged 50 to 65 with Graves' hyperthyroidism that later progressed to Graves' ophthalmopathy.

CDR3 region: CASSPTGGAGTHNEQFF. CDR3 nucleotide sequence: TGTGCCAGCAGTCCAACAGGGGGAGCGGGAACCCACAATGAGCAGTTCTTC. The J gene is TRBJ2-1, the V gene TRBV6-4; TRBD1 might be the D (8 bases). Trimming stripped 5 bases from V and 5 bases from J, with 22 bases between. The CDR3 covers 17 residues. Germline V CDR1 and CDR2: MRHNA, SNTAGT.